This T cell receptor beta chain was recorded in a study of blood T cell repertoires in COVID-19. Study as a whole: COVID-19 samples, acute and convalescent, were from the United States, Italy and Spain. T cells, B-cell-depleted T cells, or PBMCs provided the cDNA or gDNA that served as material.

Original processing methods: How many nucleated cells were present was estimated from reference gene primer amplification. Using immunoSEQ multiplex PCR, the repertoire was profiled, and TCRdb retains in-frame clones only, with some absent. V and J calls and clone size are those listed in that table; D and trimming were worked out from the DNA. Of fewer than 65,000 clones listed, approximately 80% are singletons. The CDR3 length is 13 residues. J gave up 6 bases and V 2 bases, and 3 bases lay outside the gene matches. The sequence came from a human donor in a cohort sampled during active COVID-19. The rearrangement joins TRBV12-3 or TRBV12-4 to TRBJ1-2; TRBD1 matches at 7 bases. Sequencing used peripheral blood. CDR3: CASSLSTGDGYTF. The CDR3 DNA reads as TGTGCCAGCAGTTTAAGTACAGGGGATGGCTACACCTTC.